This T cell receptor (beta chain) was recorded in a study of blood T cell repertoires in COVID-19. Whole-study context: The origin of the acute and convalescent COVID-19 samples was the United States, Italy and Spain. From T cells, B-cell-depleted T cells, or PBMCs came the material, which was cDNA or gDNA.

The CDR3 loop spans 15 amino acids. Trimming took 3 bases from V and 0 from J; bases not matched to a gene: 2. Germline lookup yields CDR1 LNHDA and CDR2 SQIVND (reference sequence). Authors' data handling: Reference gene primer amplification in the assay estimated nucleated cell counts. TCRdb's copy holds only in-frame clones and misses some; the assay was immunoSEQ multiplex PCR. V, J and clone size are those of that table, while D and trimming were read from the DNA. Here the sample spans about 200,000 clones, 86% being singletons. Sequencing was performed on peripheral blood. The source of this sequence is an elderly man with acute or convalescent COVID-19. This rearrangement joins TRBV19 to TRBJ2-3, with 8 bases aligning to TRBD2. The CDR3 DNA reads TGTGCCAGTAGTATCACTAGCGGAAGCACAGATACGCAGTATTTT. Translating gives CASSITSGSTDTQYF.